This TCR beta chain is from a study of vaccination and CD4 T cells after COVID-19. This clonotype was counted a few times. Its antigen is unknown. As to treatment: roughly 10-day PBMC culture with coronavirus spike peptide pools or control peptides (ViraFEST assay). Pre-COVID-19 pandemic sampling (2011-2018) yielded the unexposed donor's CD4+ T cells. Germline V lookup: CDR1 MNHNS, CDR2 SASEGT. Trimming took 3 bases from V and 2 from J; bases not matched to a gene: 3. CDR3 length: 15 residues. The Oncomine TCR Beta short-read assay was what sequenced the DNA obtained from cultured CD4+ T cells. Using its own MiXCR run on the PCR reads, TCRdb lists one record per CDR3 protein. Among about 4,500 distinct CDR3 sequences listed, roughly three fifths were seen once.

The sample comprised CD4+ T cells from blood, cultured in vitro. This receptor was taken from a human donor in good health. The V and J genes are TRBV6-1 and TRBJ2-4, with 8 positions matching TRBD2. The CDR3 region has the DNA TGTGCCAGCAGTGAGGCGGGGGGCACCAAAAACATTCAGTACTTC. It codes for CASSEAGGTKNIQYF.